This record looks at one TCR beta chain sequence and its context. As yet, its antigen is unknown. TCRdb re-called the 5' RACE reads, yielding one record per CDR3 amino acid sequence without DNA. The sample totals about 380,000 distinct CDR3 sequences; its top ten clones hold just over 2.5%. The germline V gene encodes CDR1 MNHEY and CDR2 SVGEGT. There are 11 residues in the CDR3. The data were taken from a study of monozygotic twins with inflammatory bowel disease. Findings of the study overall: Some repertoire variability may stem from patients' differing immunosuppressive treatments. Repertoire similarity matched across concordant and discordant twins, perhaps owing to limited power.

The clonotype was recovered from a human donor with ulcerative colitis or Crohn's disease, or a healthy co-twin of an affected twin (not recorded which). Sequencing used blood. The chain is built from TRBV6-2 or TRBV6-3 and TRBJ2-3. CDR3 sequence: CASSSGYPQYF.